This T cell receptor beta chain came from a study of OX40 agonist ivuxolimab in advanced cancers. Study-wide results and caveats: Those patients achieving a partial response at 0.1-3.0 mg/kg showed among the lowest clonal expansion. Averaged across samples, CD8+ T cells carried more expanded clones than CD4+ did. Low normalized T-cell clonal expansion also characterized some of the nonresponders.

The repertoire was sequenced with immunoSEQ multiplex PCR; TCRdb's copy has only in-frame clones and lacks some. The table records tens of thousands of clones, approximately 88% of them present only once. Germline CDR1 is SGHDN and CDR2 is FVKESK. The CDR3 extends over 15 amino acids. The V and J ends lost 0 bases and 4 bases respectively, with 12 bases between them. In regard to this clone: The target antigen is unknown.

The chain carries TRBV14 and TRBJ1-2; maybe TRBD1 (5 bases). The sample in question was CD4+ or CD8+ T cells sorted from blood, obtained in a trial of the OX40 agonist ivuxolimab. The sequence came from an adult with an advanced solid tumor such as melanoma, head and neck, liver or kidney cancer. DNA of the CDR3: TGTGCCAGCAGCCAAGATAAACAGGTCTTCTATGGCTACACCTTC. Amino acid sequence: CASSQDKQVFYGYTF.